A single sample is the source of the 26 T cell receptor beta chains below, sequenced in a study of immune heterogeneity within non-small cell lung tumors. As template, the study used bulk tumor genomic DNA at roughly 600 ng per sample. Biopsy collection occurred during surgery, with several far-apart biopsies per primary tumor. Surgery that was curative in intent was performed on patients with untreated, newly diagnosed non-small cell lung cancer. TCR beta CDR3 was amplified by multiplex PCR using 32 V and 13 J primers. Each CDR3 protein gets one entry after TCRdb re-called the multiplex PCR reads with MiXCR. The sample includes approximately 31,000 distinct CDR3 sequences, approximately 30% of them seen just once. The specimen sequenced was lung tumor tissue. The receptors here all came from a man aged 35-49 years with non-small cell lung cancer.

This clonotype showed up many times. V and J are TRBV5-1 and TRBJ2-2; D might be TRBD1 (7 bases). The V and J ends lost 4 bases and 4 bases respectively, with 14 bases between them. The CDR3 has 15 residues. Per the germline V gene, CDR1 is SGHRS and CDR2 is YFSETQ. CDR3 loop: CASSPAGQSTGELFF. CDR3 coding DNA: TGCGCCAGCAGCCCGGCGGGACAGAGCACCGGGGAGCTGTTTTTT.

This clonotype appeared a few times. The J gene is TRBJ2-1, the V gene TRBV18; D may match TRBD1 or TRBD2 (5 bases each). Per the germline V gene, CDR1 is KGHSH and CDR2 is LQKENI. This CDR3 region has 14 residues. V lost 3 bases and J 7 bases, leaving 13 bases between the germline ends. CDR3 sequence: CASSPPGPPNEQFF. The CDR3 region has the DNA TGTGCCAGCTCACCCCCGGGACCACCGAATGAGCAGTTCTTC.

The chain uses TRBV10-3 and TRBJ1-1, with D maybe TRBD1 (6 bases). This CDR3 region has 14 residues. V was cut by 5 bases and J by 1 base, with 11 bases left in between. Germline V gene data show CDR1 as ENHRY and CDR2 as SYGVKD. DNA for the CDR3: TGTGCCATCAGTACCGTAGGGGGGAACACTGAAGCTTTCTTT. Its protein product is CAISTVGGNTEAFF.

The V gene is TRBV5-1, the J gene TRBJ2-3; D uncertain. CDR3 size: 14 residues. Germline CDR1 is SGHRS and CDR2 is YFSETQ. V was shortened by 5 bases and J by 4 bases, with 14 bases between the two germline ends. CDR3 bases: TGCGCCAGCAGATTCCAGCAGAGTGCAGATACGCAGTATTTT. Amino acid sequence: CASRFQQSADTQYF.

A word on this clonotype: A single base separates this from a much larger clone, so it may be a read error. The chain has TRBV6-1 and TRBJ2-7; TRBD2 aligns across 9 bases. Germline CDR1 and CDR2: MNHNS and SASEGT. The CDR3 totals 16 residues. The CDR3 here is CASSLQTSGTPYEQCF. The CDR3 DNA is TGTGCCAGCAGTCTCCAGACTAGCGGTACACCCTACGAGCAGTGCTTC.

This clonotype showed up just a few times. The gene calls are TRBV28 and TRBJ1-5; no firm D call. Germline V gene sequence: CDR1 MDHEN, CDR2 SYDVKM. V was shortened by 6 bases and J by 0 bases, with 12 bases between the two germline ends. The CDR3 has 15 residues. CDR3 residues: CASRTDDNSNQPQHF. Here the CDR3 DNA reads TGTGCCAGCAGAACAGACGATAATAGCAATCAGCCCCAGCATTTT. The variable domain in full, completed from reference TRBV28 and TRBJ1-5, reads DVKVTQSSRYLVKRTGEKVFLECVQDMDHENMFWYRQDPGLGLRLIYFSYDVKMKEKGDIPEGYSVSREKKERFSLILESASTNQTSMYLCASRTDDNSNQPQHFGDGTRLSIL.

The CDR3, as DNA: TGTGCCAGCAGCTTAGAAGAGTCTGGGGCCGGGGAGCTGTTTTTT. Its protein product is CASSLEESGAGELFF. The chain combines TRBV7-8 with TRBJ2-2; unclear D gene. CDR1 is SGHVS, CDR2 FQNEAQ, per germline. This CDR3 has 15 residues. The V end was cut by 1 base, the J end by 6 bases, with 12 bases between.

This clonotype was seen just once. This may be a read error: a much more frequent sequence differs by one nucleotide. The chain uses TRBV28 and TRBJ2-7, with TRBD2 matching over 11 bases. Germline V CDR1 and CDR2: MDHEN, SYDVKM. With V trimmed by 3 bases and J by 2 bases, 15 bases remained unmatched. CDR3 length: 19 residues. CDR3 DNA: TGTGCCAGCAGTTTCACCCAGGGTAGCGGGAGGGCCCGCGCCTACGAGCAGTACTTC. Translating it yields CASSFTQGSGRARAYEQYF.

This clonotype qualifies as medium-sized. This rearrangement joins TRBV27 to TRBJ1-5; D unresolved. This CDR3 has 13 amino acids. V shed 6 bases and J shed 7 bases, with 13 bases lying between them. CDR1 MNHEY and CDR2 SMNVEV come from the germline V gene (reference sequence). Here the CDR3 reads CASRRSVRQPQHF. The CDR3 DNA is TGTGCCAGCAGGCGAAGCGTGCGGCAGCCCCAGCATTTT.

Note on this clonotype: The conserved final phenylalanine or tryptophan is absent from the CDR3, which likely points to a read error. The genes are TRBV6-1 and TRBJ2-1; 13 bases fit TRBD2. The junction had 14 bases not matched to a gene; V was cut back by 8 bases and J by 7 bases. This CDR3 contains 17 residues. The V gene's germline CDR1 is MNHNS and CDR2 SASEGT. The CDR3 protein is CASQRGTSGRGSNEQFL. CDR3 nucleotide sequence: TGTGCCAGCCAGAGGGGTACTAGCGGGAGGGGATCAAATGAGCAGTTCCTC.

This clonotype came up many times. The V gene is TRBV20-1, the J gene TRBJ1-1; D is uncertain. V was cut by 5 bases and J by 7 bases, with 11 bases left in between. Germline CDR1 DFQATT, CDR2 SNEGSKA (reference sequence). The CDR3 is 11 residues long. The DNA for the CDR3 is TGCAGTGCTCTTCCGTACCATGAAGCTTTCTTT. It is translated as CSALPYHEAFF.

This rearrangement joins TRBV20-1 to TRBJ2-7; tentative D call: TRBD2 (5 bases). This CDR3 is built from 16 residues. Germline CDR1 reads DFQATT; CDR2 reads SNEGSKA (reference sequence). V gave up 2 bases and J gave up 3 bases, with 20 bases separating them. The CDR3 reads CSARNPGKGRDYEQYF. CDR3 bases: TGCAGTGCTAGAAACCCGGGGAAAGGCCGGGACTACGAGCAGTACTTC.

This clonotype has ten or more counts. V usage is TRBV19 and J usage is TRBJ1-2; no reliable D call. Germline V gives CDR1 LNHDA, CDR2 SQIVND (reference sequence). This CDR3 contains 14 residues. V was trimmed by 0 bases and J by 1 base, leaving 6 bases between them. CDR3 protein: CASSIDAVNYGYTF. CDR3 sequence (DNA): TGTGCCAGTAGTATAGATGCAGTTAACTATGGCTACACCTTC.

Ten or more counts support this clonotype. This chain connects TRBV6-1 to TRBJ1-4; a weak D match, TRBD1 (6 bases). The CDR3 runs 15 residues. Trimming pared 6 bases from V and 8 bases from J, leaving 19 bases between. CDR1 MNHNS and CDR2 SASEGT come from the germline V gene. CDR3: CASRPRGGAAEKLFF. CDR3 DNA sequence: TGTGCCAGCAGACCTCGGGGGGGGGCGGCGGAAAAACTGTTTTTT.

The chain has TRBV28 and TRBJ2-7; 9 bases align to TRBD1. Germline lookup yields CDR1 MDHEN and CDR2 SYDVKM. This CDR3 is 14 amino acids long. The J segment lost 9 bases and the V segment lost 1 base, leaving 7 bases of the junction unmatched. CDR3 DNA sequence: TGTGCCAGCAGTTTATCGGGACAGGGAATCGGGCAGTACTTC. Residues: CASSLSGQGIGQYF. Full variable domain (remainder filled in from reference TRBV28 and TRBJ2-7): DVKVTQSSRYLVKRTGEKVFLECVQDMDHENMFWYRQDPGLGLRLIYFSYDVKMKEKGDIPEGYSVSREKKERFSLILESASTNQTSMYLCASSLSGQGIGQYFGPGTRLTVT.

This clonotype came up many times. The chain employs TRBV25-1 and TRBJ2-7, with no clear D. Germline CDR1 is MGHDK and CDR2 is SYGVNS. CDR3 length: 12 amino acids. V was clipped by 2 bases and J by 7 bases, with 9 bases between them. CDR3 in DNA: TGTGCCAGCAGTGAACCGTATGGAGAGCAGTACTTC. Translated: CASSEPYGEQYF.

This clonotype was picked up a small number of times. The gene calls are TRBV19 and TRBJ2-2, with D hard to call. V lost 5 bases, J lost 2 bases, and 12 bases lay in between. The germline V gene has CDR1 LNHDA and CDR2 SQIVND (reference sequence). This CDR3 is 15 amino acids long. The CDR3 DNA sequence: TGTGCCAGTAGTCTAAGGACCATTAACACCGGGGAGCTGTTTTTT. This gives the protein CASSLRTINTGELFF.

The table lists this clonotype with many counts. The J gene is TRBJ1-6, the V gene TRBV30; D remains ambiguous. The V end lost 2 bases, the J end lost 8 bases, and 10 bases lay between the germline ends. CDR1 is GTSNPN, CDR2 SVGIG, per germline (reference sequence). This CDR3 has 13 residues. The CDR3 loop is CAWSPWRDSPLHF. CDR3 DNA: TGTGCCTGGAGTCCATGGCGGGATTCACCCCTCCACTTT.

V usage is TRBV7-6 and J usage is TRBJ2-7, with D possibly TRBD1 on 5 matching bases. This CDR3 has 13 residues. V dropped 5 bases and J dropped 3 bases, with 11 bases sitting between them. CDR1 and CDR2 from the germline V gene are SGHVS and FNYEAQ. The CDR3: CASSRTDIYEQYF. As DNA, the CDR3 is TGTGCCAGCAGCCGTACGGACATCTACGAGCAGTACTTC.

This clonotype was detected many times. The chain has TRBV12-3 or TRBV12-4 and TRBJ2-7, with D tentatively TRBD2 (5 bases). V was clipped by 8 bases and J by 0 bases, with 11 bases between them. This CDR3 has 13 residues. CDR3 DNA: TGTGCCAGCTTAACGGGGTCCTCCTACGAGCAGTACTTC. Protein sequence: CASLTGSSYEQYF.

This clonotype was seen many times. The genes are TRBV28 and TRBJ1-4; no reliable D call. The V end lost 5 bases, the J end lost 3 bases, and 13 bases lay between the germline ends. The germline CDR1 and CDR2 sequences are MDHEN and SYDVKM. The CDR3 has 15 residues. Here the CDR3 reads CASSPRAGANEKLFF. As DNA, the CDR3 is TGTGCCAGCAGTCCCCGCGCCGGGGCTAATGAAAAACTGTTTTTT.

In this sample, this clonotype turned up a few times. The chain has TRBV7-2 and TRBJ1-5; D unresolved. CDR1 SGHTA and CDR2 FQGNSA come from the germline V gene. The V end lost 5 bases, the J end lost 0 bases, and 5 bases lay between the germline ends. The CDR3 is 13 amino acids. CDR3 nucleotide sequence: TGTGCCAGCAGCGCCAGTAGCAATCAGCCCCAGCATTTT. Its translation is CASSASSNQPQHF.

The rearrangement links TRBV5-1 to TRBJ2-7; D unresolved. Germline V gives CDR1 SGHRS, CDR2 YFSETQ. Trimming took 4 bases from V and 6 from J, leaving 14 bases between them. This CDR3 contains 13 residues. CDR3 in DNA: TGCGCCAGCAGCGGAAGAAGTACGGGCGAGCAGTACTTC. As protein: CASSGRSTGEQYF.

The genes are TRBV7-3 and TRBJ2-2; 8 bases align to TRBD1. Germline trimming cut 5 bases from V and 5 bases from J; bases unmatched to any gene: 7. Per the germline V gene, CDR1 is SGHTA and CDR2 is FQGTGA. The CDR3 covers 15 residues. CDR3 amino acids: CASSLTGGGTGELFF. CDR3 DNA: TGTGCCAGCAGCCTCACAGGGGGAGGAACCGGGGAGCTGTTTTTT. The full variable domain, completed using reference TRBV7-3 and TRBJ2-2, is GAGVSQTPSNKVTEKGKYVELRCDPISGHTALYWYRQSLGQGPEFLIYFQGTGAADDSGLPNDRFFAVRPEGSVSTLKIQRTERGDSAVYLCASSLTGGGTGELFFGEGSRLTVL.

With respect to this clonotype: Possible read error: a much larger clone is one base away. The chain couples TRBV27 to TRBJ2-3; 8 positions agree with TRBD2. The CDR3 has 14 residues. CDR1 is MNHEY, CDR2 SMNVEV, per germline (reference sequence). V was clipped by 7 bases and J by 2 bases; unmatched bases: 5. This CDR3 reads CASTGGRNTDTQYF. The CDR3 coding sequence is TGTGCCAGCACTGGCGGGAGGAACACAGATACGCAGTATTTT.

With regard to this clonotype: This may arise from a read error, as a much more abundant clone is one base away. The gene calls are TRBV19 and TRBJ1-1, with a possible D match to TRBD1 (6 bases). Germline V CDR1 and CDR2: LNHDA, SQIVND (reference sequence). The CDR3 loop spans 13 amino acids. CDR3 in amino acids: CASSVQGLYEASF. CDR3 in DNA: TGTGCCAGTAGTGTCCAGGGGCTTTATGAAGCTTCCTTT.